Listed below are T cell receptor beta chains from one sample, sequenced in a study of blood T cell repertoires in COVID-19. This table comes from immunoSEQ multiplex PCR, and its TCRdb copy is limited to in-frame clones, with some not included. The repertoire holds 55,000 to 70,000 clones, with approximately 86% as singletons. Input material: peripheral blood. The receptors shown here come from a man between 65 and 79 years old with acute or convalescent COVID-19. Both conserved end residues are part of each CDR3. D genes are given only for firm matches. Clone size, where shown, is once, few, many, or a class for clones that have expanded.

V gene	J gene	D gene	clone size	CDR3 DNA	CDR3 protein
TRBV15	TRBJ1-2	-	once	TGTGCCACCAGCAGGGGAGGAGGAGGGGTCTATGGCTACACCTTC	CATSRGGGGVYGYTF
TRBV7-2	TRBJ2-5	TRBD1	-	TGTGCCAGCAGCACCAACAGGGGCCAAGAGACCCAGTACTTC	CASSTNRGQETQYF
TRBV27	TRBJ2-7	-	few	TGTGCCAGCAGTTTAGACCCCCTGGGGGGTTTAAACGAGCAGTACTTC	CASSLDPLGGLNEQYF
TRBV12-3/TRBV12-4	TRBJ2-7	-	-	TGTGCCAGCAGCCGAACAGGGTTCGAGCAGTACTTC	CASSRTGFEQYF
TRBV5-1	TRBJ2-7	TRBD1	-	TGCGCCAGCAGCTCAACCGGGACAGGGGGGAACGAGCAGTACTTC	CASSSTGTGGNEQYF
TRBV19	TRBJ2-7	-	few	TGTGCCAGTAGTATACAGGTACCCTCCGAGCAGTACTTC	CASSIQVPSEQYF
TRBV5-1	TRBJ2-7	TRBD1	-	TGCGCCAGCAGCTTGGTGGGACAGGGGGCCTACGAGCAGTACTTC	CASSLVGQGAYEQYF
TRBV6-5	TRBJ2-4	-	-	TGTGCCAGCAGTCCCGCAGGGCGAGCCAAAAACATTCAGTACTTC	CASSPAGRAKNIQYF
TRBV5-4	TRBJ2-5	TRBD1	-	TGTGCCAGCAGCTTTCCCGGGACAGGGAGGTCAGAGACCCAGTACTTC	CASSFPGTGRSETQYF
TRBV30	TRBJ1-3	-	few	TGTGCCTTACAGGGCTCTGGAAACACCATATATTTT	CALQGSGNTIYF
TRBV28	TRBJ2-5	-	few	TGTGCCAGCAGTCCCCCGGGGGTCGAGACCCAGTACTTC	CASSPPGVETQYF
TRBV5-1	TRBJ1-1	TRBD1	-	TGCGCCAGCAGCTTGGGACCCCGGACAGGGGATGTCACTGAAGCTTTCTTT	CASSLGPRTGDVTEAFF
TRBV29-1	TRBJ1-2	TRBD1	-	TGCAGCGCTGGGGACAGACTGAACTATGGCTACACCTTC	CSAGDRLNYGYTF
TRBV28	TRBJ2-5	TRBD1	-	TGTGCCAGCAGATTTCAAAGGACAGGCACAGGGACCCAGTACTTC	CASRFQRTGTGTQYF
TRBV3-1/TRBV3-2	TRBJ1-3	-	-	TGTGCCAGCAGCCTTATGAGCTCTGGAAACACCATATATTTT	CASSLMSSGNTIYF
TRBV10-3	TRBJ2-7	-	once	TGTGCCATCAGTGAGTCGAACAGGGCAGGCGAGCAGTACTTC	CAISESNRAGEQYF
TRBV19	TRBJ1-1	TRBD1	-	TGTGCCAGTAGGGAGGGGGCCGGGTACACTGAAGCTTTCTTT	CASREGAGYTEAFF
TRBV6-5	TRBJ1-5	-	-	TGTGCCAGCGGACAGATTAGCAATCAGCCCCAGCATTTT	CASGQISNQPQHF
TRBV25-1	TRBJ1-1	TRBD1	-	TGTGCCAGCAGGGTGGACAGGGGGGATTCTTTCTTT	CASRVDRGDSFF
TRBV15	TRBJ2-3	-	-	TGTGCCACCAGCAGGGGGCCGGGTGGCACAGATACGCAGTATTTT	CATSRGPGGTDTQYF
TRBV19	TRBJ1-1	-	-	TGTGCCAGTATCGGTGGGGCCGATGAAGCTTTCTTT	CASIGGADEAFF
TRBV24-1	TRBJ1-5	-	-	TGTGCCACCAGTGATTCCCGGGTTAATCAGCCCCAGCATTTT	CATSDSRVNQPQHF
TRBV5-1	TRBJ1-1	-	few	TGCGCCAGCAGCTTGGACGCCAGGGGCGACACTGAAGCTTTCTTT	CASSLDARGDTEAFF
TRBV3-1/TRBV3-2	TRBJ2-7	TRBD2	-	TGTGCCAGCAGCGCCTCGGGCGGGAGGGCCTACGAGCAGTACTTC	CASSASGGRAYEQYF
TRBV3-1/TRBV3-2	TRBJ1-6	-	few	TGTGCCAGCAGCCAAGTGGGACATGGCGTAGGGTCACCCCTCCACTTT	CASSQVGHGVGSPLHF
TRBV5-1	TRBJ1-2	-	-	TGCGCCAGCAGCTTGGACAGGAGCTACACCTTC	CASSLDRSYTF
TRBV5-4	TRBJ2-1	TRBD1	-	TGTGCCAGCAGCTTGGACAGGGGTACCCTATACAATGAGCAGTTCTTC	CASSLDRGTLYNEQFF
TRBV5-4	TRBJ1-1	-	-	TGTGCCAGCAGCTTGTCCGGGAGGTGGACTGAAGCTTTCTTT	CASSLSGRWTEAFF
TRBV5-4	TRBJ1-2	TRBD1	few	TGTGCCAGCAGCTACGGACAGGGGGCTAGCTATGGCTACACCTTC	CASSYGQGASYGYTF
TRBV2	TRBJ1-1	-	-	TGTGCCAGCAGTGAAGGAATTGTCAGTGCCACTGAAGCTTTCTTT	CASSEGIVSATEAFF
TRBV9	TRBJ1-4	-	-	TGTGCCAGCAGCAGGGGGGGCTTGGCTAATGAAAAACTGTTTTTT	CASSRGGLANEKLFF
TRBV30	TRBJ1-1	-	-	TGTGCCTGGAGTGTACGGGGGGGGACTGAAGCTTTCTTT	CAWSVRGGTEAFF
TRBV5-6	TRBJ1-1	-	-	TGTGCCAGCAGCGAGTGGGCCCTTGGGGGGAGGGCTGAAGCTTTCTTT	CASSEWALGGRAEAFF
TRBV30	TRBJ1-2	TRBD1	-	TGTGCCTCCCGCAAAACAGGGGCCCTAGTCTATGGCTACACCTTC	CASRKTGALVYGYTF
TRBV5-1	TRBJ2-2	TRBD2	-	TGCGCCAGCAGCTTGGGTTTGCGGGGGGGCCGCACCGGGGAGCTGTTTTTT	CASSLGLRGGRTGELFF
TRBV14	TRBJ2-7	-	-	TGTGCCAGCAGCCGGGGCAACTCCTACGAGCAGTACTTC	CASSRGNSYEQYF
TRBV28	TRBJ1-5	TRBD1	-	TGTGCCAGCAGTGGGGTTAGACAGGGCGGCAATCAGCCCCAGCATTTT	CASSGVRQGGNQPQHF
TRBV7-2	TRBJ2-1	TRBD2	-	TGTGCCAGCAGCTTAGTACCCGGAAGACTAGCGGGACCTTACAATGAGCAGTTCTTC	CASSLVPGRLAGPYNEQFF
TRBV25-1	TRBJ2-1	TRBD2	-	TGTGCCAGCAGTGCTAGCGGGACCTACAATGAGCAGTTCTTC	CASSASGTYNEQFF
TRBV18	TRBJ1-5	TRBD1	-	TGTGCCAGCTCATCGACAGGGCAGAATCAGCCCCAGCATTTT	CASSSTGQNQPQHF
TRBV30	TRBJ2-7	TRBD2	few	TGTGCCTGGAGTGTAGCGGGGGGGCCCACCTACGAGCAGTACTTC	CAWSVAGGPTYEQYF
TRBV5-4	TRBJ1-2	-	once	TGTGCCAGCACTAACATTCAGGAGGGGGGGCAAGGCTACACCTTC	CASTNIQEGGQGYTF
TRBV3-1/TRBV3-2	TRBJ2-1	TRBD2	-	TGTGCCAGCAGCCAAGCGGGGGGACCACTCTCCTACAATGAGCAGTTCTTC	CASSQAGGPLSYNEQFF
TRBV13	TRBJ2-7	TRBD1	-	TGTGCCAGCAGCTTAAAGGGGGCCGGAACTTCCTACGAGCAGTACTTC	CASSLKGAGTSYEQYF
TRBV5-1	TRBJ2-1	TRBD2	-	TGCGCCAGCAGAGGACTAGCGGGAGTCAATGAGCAGTTCTTC	CASRGLAGVNEQFF
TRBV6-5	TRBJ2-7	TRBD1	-	TGTGCCAGCAGCCCCGGGACAGGGGGTCCCTACGAGCAGTACTTC	CASSPGTGGPYEQYF
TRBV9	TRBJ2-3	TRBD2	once	TGTGCCAGCAGCGTCCTAGGACTAGCGGCTAGCACAGATACGCAGTATTTT	CASSVLGLAASTDTQYF
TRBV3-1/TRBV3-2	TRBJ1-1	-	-	TGTGCCAGCAGCCAAGACGGAGTTAGTGAAGCTTTCTTT	CASSQDGVSEAFF
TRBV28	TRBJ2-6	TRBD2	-	TGTGCCAGCAGTTTTGGTCCAGCGGGAGCTTCCGTCCTGACTTTC	CASSFGPAGASVLTF
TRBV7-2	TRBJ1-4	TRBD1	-	TGTGCCAGCAGCTCGGGGACAGAGGGGGAAAAACTGTTTTTT	CASSSGTEGEKLFF
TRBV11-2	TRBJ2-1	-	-	TGTGCCAGCACTTCTGGTGGAGGGGCAAACTACAATGAGCAGTTCTTC	CASTSGGGANYNEQFF
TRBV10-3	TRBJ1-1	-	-	TGTGCCATCAGGAACGGAGAGGAGGGAATAGACGCTTTCTTT	CAIRNGEEGIDAFF
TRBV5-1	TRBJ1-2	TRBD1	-	TGCGCCACTTCGGGACAGGGGAACTATGGCTACACCTTC	CATSGQGNYGYTF
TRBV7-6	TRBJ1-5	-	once	TGTGCCAGCAGCTCTGGGGGAGGCTCAGGTCAGCCCCAGCATTTT	CASSSGGGSGQPQHF
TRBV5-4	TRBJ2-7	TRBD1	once	TGTGCCAGCAGCATTCAGGGACTCCGGGACAGGAGTACCTACGAGCAGTACTTC	CASSIQGLRDRSTYEQYF